Presented here are 23 T cell receptor beta chains from one specimen sequenced in a study of blood T cell repertoires in COVID-19. The repertoire was sequenced with immunoSEQ multiplex PCR; TCRdb's copy has only in-frame clones and lacks some. Of approximately 120,000 clones in the sample, approximately 74% were seen once. The sample consisted of peripheral blood. These receptors were collected from a man aged 55 to 70 with acute or convalescent COVID-19.

The sample holds one count of this clone. This rearrangement joins TRBV27 to TRBJ1-6; TRBD1 aligns across 9 bases. The trim removed 5 bases at V and 0 bases at J, leaving 17 bases unmatched. The CDR3 consists of 21 residues. CDR1 and CDR2 from the germline V gene are MNHEY and SMNVEV (reference sequence). The CDR3 is CASSLKVSTGGSSSYNSPLHF. The CDR3 nucleotides are TGTGCCAGCAGTCTAAAAGTGTCGACAGGGGGTTCGAGCTCCTATAATTCACCCCTCCACTTT.

This clone was picked up a small number of times. This chain connects TRBV18 to TRBJ1-1, with 7 bases aligning to TRBD1. This CDR3 has 15 residues. The germline CDR1 and CDR2 sequences are KGHSH and LQKENI. The V and J ends lost 4 bases and 5 bases, in that order; junction bases with no gene match: 10. The CDR3 loop is CASSLNYRGDTEAFF. CDR3 nucleotides: TGTGCCAGCTCACTCAACTACAGGGGAGATACTGAAGCTTTCTTT.

The chain is built from TRBV30 and TRBJ1-6, with D unclear. CDR1 and CDR2 (germline): GTSNPN, SVGIG (reference sequence). Trimming left V 0 bases short and J 0 bases short, with 6 bases between. CDR3 length: 15 residues. This CDR3 is CAWSVRISYNSPLHF. The CDR3 DNA reads TGTGCCTGGAGTGTGAGGATCTCCTATAATTCACCCCTCCACTTT.

This clone was detected only a few times. This chain joins TRBV21-1 and TRBJ1-4. TRBV21-1 is classified as a pseudogene. The CDR3 consists of 14 residues. This CDR3 is CASLKGGQGEKLFF. In nucleotides, the CDR3 is TGTGCCAGCCTTAAGGGGGGGCAGGGTGAAAAACTGTTTTTT.

The V and J genes are TRBV7-3 and TRBJ2-3, with 11 bases that match TRBD1. After removal of 3 bases from V and 5 bases from J, the junction contained 1 base not matched to a gene. This CDR3 contains 14 residues. CDR1 is SGHTA and CDR2 is FQGTGA in the germline V gene. This CDR3 reads CASSLGTGGDTQYF. In nucleotides, the CDR3 is TGTGCCAGCAGCTTGGGGACAGGGGGAGATACGCAGTATTTT.

This clone was observed once. The chain is built from TRBV30 and TRBJ2-7, with 8 bases aligning to TRBD1. Losses at the gene ends were 5 bases for V and 3 bases for J; bases not matched to a gene: 3. CDR1 GTSNPN and CDR2 SVGIG come from the germline V gene (reference sequence). The CDR3 runs 12 residues. The DNA of the CDR3 is TGTGCCTGGGGAGGACAGGGCTACGAGCAGTACTTC. Translation gives CAWGGQGYEQYF.

The gene calls are TRBV7-9 and TRBJ1-4; D unclear. Trimming left V 5 bases short and J 10 bases short, with 14 bases between. This CDR3 has 13 residues. Germline values: CDR1 SEHNR, CDR2 FQNEAQ (reference sequence). CDR3 nucleotides: TGTGCCAGCAGCCCAGAGTATGAGGGAAAACTGTTTTTT. Protein: CASSPEYEGKLFF.

The V and J genes are TRBV9 and TRBJ1-2; TRBD1 might be the D (5 bases). The CDR3 is 15 residues long. V lost 3 bases and J lost 5, with 17 bases in between. Germline CDR1 SGDLS, CDR2 YYNGEE. Written as DNA, the CDR3 is TGTGCCAGCAGCGCCCAATGGACCGGGACTTATGGCTACACCTTC. Amino acid sequence: CASSAQWTGTYGYTF.

This chain joins TRBV18 and TRBJ2-7, with 8 bases that match TRBD1. Germline V lookup: CDR1 KGHSH, CDR2 LQKENI. The CDR3 length is 15 residues. Trimming cost V 2 bases and J 4 bases; bases outside gene matches: 7. CDR3 region: CASSPNDRGFYEQYF. For the CDR3, the DNA is TGTGCCAGCTCACCAAACGACAGGGGTTTTTACGAGCAGTACTTC.

A single count supports this clone. The rearrangement joins TRBV7-9 to TRBJ1-2; D remains unclear. Deletions cut 7 bases from V and 2 bases from J, with 17 bases between. This CDR3 is 15 amino acids long. The germline CDR1 and CDR2 sequences are SEHNR and FQNEAQ (reference sequence). The CDR3 coding sequence is TGTGCCAGCACCAAACCCGGCGGAGAAAACTATGGCTACACCTTC. Translated, it gives CASTKPGGENYGYTF.

The rearrangement links TRBV4-1 to TRBJ1-1; D may be TRBD1 (5 bases). CDR3 length: 16 amino acids. Looked up from germline, CDR1 is MGHRA and CDR2 is YSYEKL. V lost 1 base to trimming and J lost 1 base, with 13 bases between them. Here the CDR3 DNA reads TGCGCCAGCAGCCAAGTCTTTGGGCAGGGGAACACTGAAGCTTTCTTT. Its translation: CASSQVFGQGNTEAFF.

The gene calls are TRBV19 and TRBJ2-1, with D unclear. Trimming removed 4 bases at V and 2 bases at J, with 12 bases between. From germline, CDR1 is LNHDA and CDR2 SQIVND (reference sequence). CDR3 size: 15 residues. The CDR3 nucleotides are TGTGCCAGTAGTAGCCTAATCGGTGCCTACAATGAGCAGTTCTTC. Encoded protein: CASSSLIGAYNEQFF.

Only one count was recorded for this clone. J is TRBJ2-7 and V is TRBV5-8, with 9 positions matching TRBD2. The CDR3 runs to 15 residues. V lost 4 bases and J lost 3; bases outside the gene matches: 8. The germline V gene encodes CDR1 SGHTS and CDR2 YDEGEE. The CDR3 here is CASSDRTSAYYEQYF. In DNA, the CDR3 is TGTGCCAGCAGCGACAGGACTAGCGCGTACTACGAGCAGTACTTC. Full variable domain (remainder filled in from reference TRBV5-8 and TRBJ2-7): EAGVTQSPTHLIKTRGQQATLRCSPISGHTSVYWYQQALGLGLQFLLWYDEGEERNRGNFPPRFSGRQFPNYSSELNVNALELEDSALYLCASSDRTSAYYEQYFGPGTRLTVT.

The chain carries TRBV7-6 and TRBJ2-1; 9 nucleotides match TRBD1. The CDR3 consists of 15 residues. V was clipped by 2 bases and J by 6 bases; unmatched bases: 5. The germline V gene encodes CDR1 SGHVS and CDR2 FNYEAQ. CDR3 DNA: TGTGCCAGCAGCTTACAGGGGACAGGGTTCAATGAGCAGTTCTTC. Protein sequence: CASSLQGTGFNEQFF.

The chain is built from TRBV5-6 and TRBJ1-2; no reliable D call. CDR3 length: 13 residues. The germline V gene has CDR1 SGHDT and CDR2 YYEEEE. V gave up 4 bases and J gave up 5 bases, with 12 bases separating them. In DNA, the CDR3 is TGTGCCAGCAGCCTCCCCCCAGCGTATGGCTACACCTTC. The encoded protein is CASSLPPAYGYTF.

This chain joins TRBV29-1 and TRBJ2-1; D may be TRBD1 (6 bases). Germline V gene sequence: CDR1 SQVTM, CDR2 ANQGSEA. Trimming cost V 6 bases and J 5 bases, with 20 bases left between them. There are 15 residues in the CDR3. The CDR3 DNA follows: TGCAGCGTCAAGATTAACAGGGCAGGCGACAATGAGCAGTTCTTC. Translated, it gives CSVKINRAGDNEQFF.

This sequence joins TRBV5-1 and TRBJ1-6; D not certain. This CDR3 is 15 amino acids long. Germline CDR1 SGHRS, CDR2 YFSETQ. Trimming cost V 1 base and J 7 bases, with 12 bases left between them. CDR3 sequence reads: CASSLNIGENSPLHF. CDR3 nucleotides: TGCGCCAGCAGCTTGAATATTGGGGAGAATTCACCCCTCCACTTT.

The J gene is TRBJ2-7, the V gene TRBV6-5; D is ambiguous. Germline CDR1 MNHEY, CDR2 SVGAGI. Trimming cost V 2 bases and J 3 bases, with 14 bases left between them. The CDR3 has 15 amino acids. The CDR3 reads CASSYPQALDYEQYF. The DNA for the CDR3 is TGTGCCAGCAGTTACCCCCAGGCTTTAGACTACGAGCAGTACTTC.

This clone was picked up many times. This chain links TRBV12-3 or TRBV12-4 with TRBJ1-6; D remains unclear. The length of the CDR3 is 13 residues. The V and J ends lost 3 bases and 9 bases respectively, with 9 bases between them. CDR3 DNA sequence: TGTGCCAGCAGTTTTGGGCAGCCTTCACCCCTCCACTTT. As protein: CASSFGQPSPLHF.

The V gene is TRBV28, the J gene TRBJ2-7; no reliable D call. The CDR3 covers 14 residues. The V end lost 5 bases, the J end lost 3 bases, and 14 bases lay between the germline ends. Per germline, CDR1 MDHEN and CDR2 SYDVKM. This CDR3 is CASSPRGSYYEQYF. In DNA, the CDR3 is TGTGCCAGCAGTCCCCGCGGCTCCTACTACGAGCAGTACTTC.

This chain joins TRBV6-5 and TRBJ2-1; D ambiguous. This CDR3 region has 15 residues. V was pared by 6 bases and J by 0 bases, with 12 bases between. The germline gives CDR1 MNHEY, CDR2 SVGAGI. The CDR3 DNA reads TGTGCCAGCAGCCGTACAGTCAGCTCCTACAATGAGCAGTTCTTC. Translation: CASSRTVSSYNEQFF.

V is TRBV9 and J is TRBJ2-1; tentatively, D is TRBD2 (6 bases). Germline V gene data show CDR1 as SGDLS and CDR2 as YYNGEE. Trimming shortened V by 3 bases and J by 5 bases, and 18 bases separated the two germline ends. The CDR3 sequence is 16 residues long. As DNA, the CDR3 is TGTGCCAGCAGCGCACAAGTCGGAGCGGGTAACAATGAGCAGTTCTTC. This sequence encodes CASSAQVGAGNNEQFF.

The rearrangement joins TRBV30 to TRBJ1-1; D uncertain. The germline V gene encodes CDR1 GTSNPN and CDR2 SVGIG (reference sequence). Between the trimmed V and J ends, which lost 5 bases and 7 bases, there was a span of 14 bases. There are 12 residues in the CDR3. CDR3 coding DNA: TGTGCCTGGTCTGAACACCACTATGAAGCTTTCTTT. It encodes CAWSEHHYEAFF. Supplemented by reference TRBV30 and TRBJ1-1, the full variable domain reads SQTIHQWPATLVQPVGSPLSLECTVEGTSNPNLYWYRQAAGRGLQLLFYSVGIGQISSEVPQNLSASRPQDRQFILSSKKLLLSDSGFYLCAWSEHHYEAFFGQGTRLTVV.